A selection of T cell receptor beta chains follows, all from one sample in a study of blood T cell repertoires in COVID-19. The protocol was immunoSEQ multiplex PCR, while the TCRdb copy is restricted to in-frame clones and leaves out a portion. Found here are about 76,000 clones, 65% to 90% of them singletons; the top ten hold roughly two fifths. The sequencing input was peripheral blood. The receptors derive from a man older than 75 with acute or convalescent COVID-19. The conserved cysteine and the conserved F or W are not part of the CDR3 here.

j_call: TRBJ1-5; v_call: TRBV30; cdr3_aa: AWSVEGRQPQH
j_call: TRBJ1-4; v_call: TRBV27; cdr3_aa: ASSPRTGAEKLF
j_call: TRBJ2-1; v_call: TRBV29-1; cdr3_aa: SVAPLYNEQF
j_call: TRBJ1-1; v_call: TRBV6-5; cdr3_aa: ASSREVDTEAF
j_call: TRBJ2-1; v_call: TRBV27; cdr3_aa: ASSYSGTSYNEQF
j_call: TRBJ2-1; v_call: TRBV18; cdr3_aa: ASSGANYNEQF
j_call: TRBJ2-7; v_call: TRBV18; cdr3_aa: ASSLWTGTYEQY
j_call: TRBJ2-1; v_call: TRBV18; cdr3_aa: ASSPPKAGASFSYNEQF
j_call: TRBJ1-5; v_call: TRBV28; cdr3_aa: ASSLLYQPQH
j_call: TRBJ1-2; v_call: TRBV19; cdr3_aa: ASSILQRGYT
j_call: TRBJ2-7; v_call: TRBV18; cdr3_aa: ASSQQGEQY
j_call: TRBJ1-3; v_call: TRBV7-2; cdr3_aa: ATKWMDRAKYGNTIY
j_call: TRBJ1-3; v_call: TRBV4-3; cdr3_aa: ASSQGLSGNTIY
j_call: TRBJ2-1; v_call: TRBV2; cdr3_aa: ASIRGQYNEQF
j_call: TRBJ2-3; v_call: TRBV7-3; cdr3_aa: ASSVRASGGSDTQY
j_call: TRBJ2-1; v_call: TRBV9; cdr3_aa: ASSASSDFYNEQF
j_call: TRBJ2-5; v_call: TRBV5-1; cdr3_aa: ASSLAPSGATQETQY
j_call: TRBJ1-1; v_call: TRBV10-3; cdr3_aa: AIRTESTEAF
j_call: TRBJ1-3; v_call: TRBV10-3; cdr3_aa: AITPGSSGNTIY
j_call: TRBJ2-5; v_call: TRBV28; cdr3_aa: ASSLTGGRETQY
j_call: TRBJ2-3; v_call: TRBV6-2/TRBV6-3; cdr3_aa: ASSLTQRGGQSTDTQY
j_call: TRBJ2-1; v_call: TRBV7-2; cdr3_aa: ASRILAGVNEQF
j_call: TRBJ1-1; v_call: TRBV6-5; cdr3_aa: ASSSRGQGNTEAF
j_call: TRBJ1-6; v_call: TRBV13; cdr3_aa: ASSSSGQGTPLH
j_call: TRBJ1-2; v_call: TRBV18; cdr3_aa: ASSPGGRITNYGYT
j_call: TRBJ2-2; v_call: TRBV7-9; cdr3_aa: ASSFRGAGELF
j_call: TRBJ1-1; v_call: TRBV5-6; cdr3_aa: ASRGEQGATEAF
j_call: TRBJ1-5; v_call: TRBV19; cdr3_aa: ASTLLDSSNQPQH
j_call: TRBJ2-3; v_call: TRBV29-1; cdr3_aa: SVGEHGRGPY
j_call: TRBJ2-7; v_call: TRBV12-3/TRBV12-4; cdr3_aa: ASARDRSYEQY
j_call: TRBJ2-5; v_call: TRBV6-6; cdr3_aa: ASSQDRVVQETQY
j_call: TRBJ1-2; v_call: TRBV5-4; cdr3_aa: ASSGTGKQGFYGYT
j_call: TRBJ1-4; v_call: TRBV20-1; cdr3_aa: SASNPRQGRNEKLF
j_call: TRBJ1-2; v_call: TRBV28; cdr3_aa: ASSLRSNYGYT
j_call: TRBJ1-5; v_call: TRBV19; cdr3_aa: ASKDRGRRNQPQH
j_call: TRBJ2-3; v_call: TRBV28; cdr3_aa: ASSFNPDTQY
j_call: TRBJ2-7; v_call: TRBV12-3/TRBV12-4; cdr3_aa: ATGQGRYEQY
j_call: TRBJ2-5; v_call: TRBV9; cdr3_aa: ASSDGGRGEIQETQY
j_call: TRBJ1-4; v_call: TRBV7-2; cdr3_aa: ASGQGTSNEKLF
j_call: TRBJ1-1; v_call: TRBV4-1; cdr3_aa: ASSHPWGDTEAF
j_call: TRBJ1-1; v_call: TRBV7-2; cdr3_aa: ASSLDRETTEAF
j_call: TRBJ2-7; v_call: TRBV18; cdr3_aa: ASSPTGGYEQY
j_call: TRBJ2-3; v_call: TRBV7-9; cdr3_aa: ASSLRLAGGPDTQY
j_call: TRBJ2-1; v_call: TRBV7-2; cdr3_aa: ASSPGQSYNEQF
j_call: TRBJ1-3; v_call: TRBV5-6; cdr3_aa: ASSLGGTPSGNTIY
j_call: TRBJ2-5; v_call: TRBV3-1/TRBV3-2; cdr3_aa: ASSQFSGGETQY
j_call: TRBJ2-7; v_call: TRBV29-1; cdr3_aa: SVWAGEYEQY
j_call: TRBJ1-2; v_call: TRBV2; cdr3_aa: ASSRDSYGYT
j_call: TRBJ2-3; v_call: TRBV29-1; cdr3_aa: SVEGQLGVTDTQY
j_call: TRBJ2-2; v_call: TRBV5-1; cdr3_aa: ASSPTGRLTGELF
j_call: TRBJ2-1; v_call: TRBV19; cdr3_aa: ASSSGADYNEQF
j_call: TRBJ1-2; v_call: TRBV4-3; cdr3_aa: ASSQDFGGSLGFTYGYT
j_call: TRBJ2-3; v_call: TRBV27; cdr3_aa: ASRHPTSTPDTQY